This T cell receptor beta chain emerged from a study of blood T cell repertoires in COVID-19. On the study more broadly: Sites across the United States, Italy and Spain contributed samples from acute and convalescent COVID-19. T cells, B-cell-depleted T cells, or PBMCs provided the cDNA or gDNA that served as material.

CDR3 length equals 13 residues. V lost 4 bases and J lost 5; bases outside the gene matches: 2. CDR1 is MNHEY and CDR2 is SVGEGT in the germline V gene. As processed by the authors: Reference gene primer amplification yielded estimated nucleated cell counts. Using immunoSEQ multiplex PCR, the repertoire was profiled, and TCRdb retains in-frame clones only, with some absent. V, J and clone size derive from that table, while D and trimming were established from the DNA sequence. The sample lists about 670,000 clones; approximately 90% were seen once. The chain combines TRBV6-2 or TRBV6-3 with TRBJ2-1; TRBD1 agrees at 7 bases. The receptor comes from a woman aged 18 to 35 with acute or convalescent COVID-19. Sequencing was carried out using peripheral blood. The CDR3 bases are TGTGCCAGCAGTTCGCAGGGGGACAATGAGCAGTTCTTC. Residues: CASSSQGDNEQFF.